This passage covers 14 T cell receptor beta chains from one sample sequenced in a study of technical replicates of blood from several donors. Produced via immunoSEQ multiplex PCR; TCRdb's table is partial and in-frame only. Of about 74,000 clones listed, 85% to 95% are singletons. The sequencing input was T cells isolated from PBMCs. These receptors were taken from a human donor in good health.

V gene TRBV14 combines with J gene TRBJ1-1, with D possibly matching TRBD1 (6 bases). CDR3 length: 16 residues. Germline values: CDR1 SGHDN, CDR2 FVKESK. V was clipped by 8 bases and J by 1 base, with 20 bases between them. The DNA for the CDR3 is TGTGCCAGCGAAAGTCTAAGGGACACATCGAACACTGAAGCTTTCTTT. Its protein product is CASESLRDTSNTEAFF. The entire variable domain, with the rest obtained from reference TRBV14 and TRBJ1-1, is as follows: EAGVTQFPSHSVIEKGQTVTLRCDPISGHDNLYWYRRVMGKEIKFLLHFVKESKQDESGMPNNRFLAERTGGTYSTLKVQPAELEDSGVYFCASESLRDTSNTEAFFGQGTRLTVV.

This clone appeared once. The J gene is TRBJ2-7, the V gene TRBV28, with 8 bases lining up with TRBD2. Germline CDR1 is MDHEN and CDR2 is SYDVKM. The CDR3 runs to 14 residues. The ends lost 5 bases at V and 5 bases at J; junction bases unmatched: 8. Here the CDR3 reads CASSPAGALNEQYF. CDR3 DNA: TGTGCCAGCAGTCCAGCGGGAGCCCTAAACGAGCAGTACTTC.

The rearrangement uses TRBV6-5 and TRBJ2-1; 8 bases align to TRBD2. The CDR3 contains 16 residues. Germline values: CDR1 MNHEY, CDR2 SVGAGI. V shed 2 bases, J shed 5 bases, and the junction held 8 bases outside the gene matches. The CDR3 reads CASSYQLAGPNNEQFF. CDR3 DNA sequence: TGTGCCAGCAGTTACCAATTAGCGGGGCCCAACAATGAGCAGTTCTTC.

The J gene is TRBJ2-1, the V gene TRBV12-5, with 9 bases lining up with TRBD2. The CDR3 runs to 16 residues. In germline, CDR1 is LGHNT, CDR2 FRNRAP. V gave up 3 bases and J gave up 0 bases; unmatched junction bases: 3. The CDR3 loop is CASGLVAGVSYNEQFF. CDR3 in DNA: TGTGCTAGTGGTTTAGTAGCGGGGGTCTCCTACAATGAGCAGTTCTTC.

This chain connects TRBV5-4 to TRBJ1-4; weak D call: TRBD1 (5 bases). The germline gives CDR1 SGHNT, CDR2 YYREEE (reference sequence). With 1 base removed from V and 7 bases from J, the gap between germline ends came to 20 bases. This CDR3 has 17 amino acids. For the CDR3, the DNA is TGTGCCAGCAGCTTGTTTCGGGACGGGGGATACCGTGAAAAACTGTTTTTT. Its translation is CASSLFRDGGYREKLFF.

The chain joins TRBV7-9 to TRBJ2-7, with TRBD2 matching 7 bases. Germline lookup yields CDR1 SEHNR and CDR2 FQNEAQ (reference sequence). J lost 4 bases, V lost 1 base, and 1 base had no gene match. This CDR3 spans 13 amino acids. The CDR3 is CASSLGAGYEQYF. In DNA form, the CDR3 reads TGTGCCAGCAGCTTAGGAGCGGGGTACGAGCAGTACTTC.

The chain combines TRBV12-5 with TRBJ1-1, with D possibly matching TRBD1 (5 bases). Germline V gene sequence: CDR1 LGHNT, CDR2 FRNRAP. This CDR3 is 18 amino acids long. The V and J ends lost 5 bases and 1 base respectively, with 23 bases between them. In DNA, the CDR3 is TGTGCTAGTGGTAGGACATTAGGTTCGCTAGAAAAGAACACTGAAGCTTTCTTT. Translating gives CASGRTLGSLEKNTEAFF.

The V and J genes are TRBV4-1 and TRBJ1-1; 7 nucleotides line up with TRBD1. The germline gives CDR1 MGHRA, CDR2 YSYEKL. The ends lost 2 bases at V and 8 bases at J; junction bases unmatched: 5. The CDR3 runs to 13 residues. The CDR3 loop reads CASSQTGVSEAFF. DNA of the CDR3: TGCGCCAGCAGCCAAACAGGGGTTTCCGAAGCTTTCTTT.

The chain uses TRBV10-3 and TRBJ2-1; D call uncertain. Trimming shortened V by 7 bases and J by 8 bases, and 9 bases separated the two germline ends. Germline loops: CDR1 ENHRY, CDR2 SYGVKD. The CDR3 covers 11 residues. CDR3 bases: TGTGCCATCAAAAGCGTGGATGAGCAGTTCTTC. As protein: CAIKSVDEQFF.

The chain is built from TRBV4-2 and TRBJ2-1; 9 bases are shared with TRBD2. V lost 1 base to trimming and J lost 0 bases; unmatched junction nucleotides: 10. CDR1 is LGHNA, CDR2 YNFKEQ, per germline. This CDR3 is built from 19 residues. The CDR3 DNA sequence: TGTGCCAGCAGCCAAGGTGCGGGGGGGTCACCAAGCTCCTACAATGAGCAGTTCTTC. Translating it yields CASSQGAGGSPSSYNEQFF.

This clone was counted a single time. The V call is TRBV4-2, the J call TRBJ2-6; 8 bases are a match to TRBD1. Germline V gene sequence: CDR1 LGHNA, CDR2 YNFKEQ. The length of the CDR3 is 17 residues. With 4 bases clipped from V and 0 bases from J, the junction kept 5 bases outside the gene matches. CDR3 sequence (DNA): TGTGCCAGCAGCCCAGGACAGGGTCGCTCTGGGGCCAACGTCCTGACTTTC. Amino acid sequence: CASSPGQGRSGANVLTF.

The gene calls are TRBV4-1 and TRBJ2-5; weak D call: TRBD1 (6 bases). Germline loops: CDR1 MGHRA, CDR2 YSYEKL. The CDR3 covers 11 residues. The CDR3 nucleotides are TGCGGATCGGGACATCAAGAGACCCAGTACTTC. Translation gives CGSGHQETQYF.

The genes are TRBV5-8 and TRBJ1-2; unclear D gene. The V gene lost 1 base and the J gene lost 3 bases, with 10 bases spanning the gap. The CDR3 spans 14 residues. CDR1 is SGHTS, CDR2 YDEGEE, per germline. This chain's CDR3 is CASSLSSRDYGYTF. CDR3 DNA: TGTGCCAGCAGCTTGAGCTCCCGGGACTATGGCTACACCTTC.

This clone has only one observation. The chain has TRBV4-2 and TRBJ1-1, with D perhaps TRBD1 (5 bases). Germline V gene data show CDR1 as LGHNA and CDR2 as YNFKEQ. There are 16 residues in the CDR3. Trimming removed 3 bases from V and 3 bases from J, with 17 bases in between. This CDR3 is CASSHGPLGVDTEAFF. The CDR3 nucleotides read TGTGCCAGCAGCCATGGACCCCTAGGGGTGGACACTGAAGCTTTCTTT.